A single sample gave rise to the 15 T cell receptor beta chains below, sequenced in a study of control samples from healthy donors and cancer patients. Clones were read by immunoSEQ multiplex PCR, and TCRdb kept only the in-frame ones, dropping some. The data contain about 79,000 clones, 93% of them singletons. The material sequenced was PBMCs. Receptor source: a woman in her 40s with lung cancer.

The rearrangement uses TRBV30 and TRBJ2-7; D is possibly TRBD1 (6 bases). This CDR3 is 13 amino acids long. CDR1 and CDR2 from the germline V gene are GTSNPN and SVGIG (reference sequence). Trimming left V 5 bases short and J 2 bases short, with 13 bases between. This chain's CDR3 is CAWAATGTYEQYF. CDR3 bases: TGTGCCTGGGCAGCGACAGGAACCTACGAGCAGTACTTC.

This clone was counted a single time. V gene TRBV5-1 combines with J gene TRBJ2-2, with D maybe TRBD2 (5 bases). The CDR3 covers 13 residues. The V gene lost 2 bases and the J gene lost 6 bases, with 8 bases spanning the gap. CDR1 SGHRS and CDR2 YFSETQ come from the germline V gene. The CDR3 loop is CASSFVEAGELFF. CDR3 DNA sequence: TGCGCCAGCAGCTTCGTGGAGGCCGGGGAGCTGTTTTTT.

Details on this clone: The same CDR3 is also encoded by other DNA sequences in this sample. The chain recombines TRBV30 with TRBJ1-2; TRBD1 is a possible D gene (6 bases). The germline gives CDR1 GTSNPN, CDR2 SVGIG (reference sequence). V was cut by 0 bases and J by 5 bases, with 13 bases left in between. The CDR3 runs 14 residues. CDR3 nucleotides: TGTGCCTGGAGTGTTAGGGGGGGAGGTTATGGCTACACCTTC. Translating gives CAWSVRGGGYGYTF. Full variable domain (remainder filled in from reference TRBV30 and TRBJ1-2): SQTIHQWPATLVQPVGSPLSLECTVEGTSNPNLYWYRQAAGRGLQLLFYSVGIGQISSEVPQNLSASRPQDRQFILSSKKLLLSDSGFYLCAWSVRGGGYGYTFGSGTRLTVV.

The chain links TRBV28 to TRBJ1-2; 7 nucleotides agree with TRBD1. The CDR3 totals 17 residues. Germline-derived CDR1 and CDR2 are MDHEN and SYDVKM. The junction had 15 bases not matched to a gene; V was cut back by 6 bases and J by 2 bases. CDR3 coding DNA: TGTGCCAGCAGCCCATACCCAGACAGGGCTGAAAACTATGGCTACACCTTC. Translating it yields CASSPYPDRAENYGYTF.

V usage is TRBV7-9 and J usage is TRBJ1-3; D is uncertain. The V end was cut by 2 bases, the J end by 1 base, with 12 bases between. The CDR3 covers 16 residues. The germline gives CDR1 SEHNR, CDR2 FQNEAQ (reference sequence). CDR3 coding DNA: TGTGCCAGCAGCTTATTTCGGCATTCATCTGGAAACACCATATATTTT. Its protein is CASSLFRHSSGNTIYF.

The J gene is TRBJ2-3, the V gene TRBV11-3; 14 bases match TRBD2. The ends lost 5 bases at V and 6 bases at J; junction bases unmatched: 7. Looked up from germline, CDR1 is SGHNT and CDR2 is YENEEA. The CDR3 runs to 16 residues. CDR3 residues: CASSPTSGGAGDTQYF. For the CDR3, the DNA is TGTGCCAGCAGCCCGACTAGCGGGGGGGCGGGGGATACGCAGTATTTT. Looking up the rest from reference TRBV11-3 and TRBJ2-3 gives the full variable domain: EAGVVQSPRYKIIEKKQPVAFWCNPISGHNTLYWYLQNLGQGPELLIRYENEEAVDDSQLPKDRFSAERLKGVDSTLKIQPAELGDSAVYLCASSPTSGGAGDTQYFGPGTRLTVL.

The rearrangement joins TRBV7-9 to TRBJ1-5; possibly TRBD1 for D (6 bases). Germline CDR1 is SEHNR and CDR2 is FQNEAQ (reference sequence). The V end lost 1 base, the J end lost 3 bases, and 19 bases lay between the germline ends. CDR3 length: 18 residues. CDR3 sequence: CASSLVSGRGGTNQPQHF. CDR3 coding DNA: TGTGCCAGCAGCTTAGTTAGTGGACGGGGGGGCACCAATCAGCCCCAGCATTTT.

The count of this clone is one. The V gene is TRBV6-6, the J gene TRBJ1-5, with D unresolved. Trimming removed 2 bases from V and 2 bases from J, with 4 bases in between. The CDR3 totals 13 residues. Germline CDR1 reads MNHNY; CDR2 reads SVGAGI (reference sequence). The CDR3 sequence: CASSYIGNQPQHF. The CDR3 coding sequence is TGTGCCAGCAGTTACATAGGCAATCAGCCCCAGCATTTT.

This chain links TRBV14 with TRBJ1-1; D gene uncertain. Trimming removed 1 base from V and 2 bases from J, with 5 bases in between. The V gene's germline CDR1 is SGHDN and CDR2 FVKESK. CDR3 length equals 13 residues. The DNA for the CDR3 is TGTGCCAGCAGCCAAGTGGGAAACACTGAAGCTTTCTTT. This codes for CASSQVGNTEAFF.

The rearrangement uses TRBV7-9 and TRBJ1-2, with unresolved D. CDR1 and CDR2 (germline): SEHNR, FQNEAQ (reference sequence). The V and J ends lost 5 bases and 0 bases respectively, with 22 bases between them. This CDR3 is 18 amino acids long. CDR3 protein: CASSPGPGSPLANYGYTF. The DNA of the CDR3 is TGTGCCAGCAGCCCCGGTCCGGGCAGCCCGTTAGCTAACTATGGCTACACCTTC.

The rearrangement links TRBV9 to TRBJ1-4; a possible D gene is TRBD1 (6 bases). This CDR3 region has 14 residues. Germline assignment: CDR1 SGDLS and CDR2 YYNGEE. The V end lost 3 bases, the J end lost 6 bases, and 12 bases lay between the germline ends. The CDR3 DNA reads TGTGCCAGCAGCGGAGGGGGAGTGGATGAAAAACTGTTTTTT. Translated: CASSGGGVDEKLFF.

The rearrangement links TRBV27 to TRBJ2-7, with TRBD1 identical over 9 bases. Trimming removed 8 bases from V and 3 bases from J; junction bases left unmatched: 8. Germline CDR1 is MNHEY and CDR2 is SMNVEV (reference sequence). This CDR3 contains 14 residues. CDR3 nucleotides: TGTGCCAGCCGGGGACAGGGTGATTTCTACGAGCAGTACTTC. Translated, it gives CASRGQGDFYEQYF.

This chain links TRBV3-1 (or the pseudogene TRBV3-2) with TRBJ1-4; TRBD1 might be the D (5 bases). The V gene lost 1 base and the J gene lost 8 bases, with 14 bases spanning the gap. The length of the CDR3 is 15 residues. Per germline, CDR1 LGHDT and CDR2 YNNKEL (reference sequence). The CDR3 DNA reads TGTGCCAGCAGCCAAGGGCGGGGCGGAGGGGAAAAACTGTTTTTT. Its protein product is CASSQGRGGGEKLFF.

This clone has a handful of counts. The sample carries other DNA sequences with the same CDR3. V and J are TRBV3-1 (or the pseudogene TRBV3-2) and TRBJ1-2; D may be TRBD1 (6 bases). The CDR3 has 18 amino acids. Germline V gene sequence: CDR1 LGHDT, CDR2 YNNKEL (reference sequence). The V and J ends lost 0 bases and 8 bases respectively, with 25 bases between them. CDR3 sequence reads: CASSQERGRGGAGRGYTF. CDR3 sequence (DNA): TGTGCCAGCAGCCAAGAAAGGGGAAGAGGGGGGGCCGGACGAGGCTACACCTTC.

CDR3: CASSQPRAGGYPAQYF. The CDR3 DNA reads as TGTGCCAGCAGCCAACCCCGAGCGGGGGGTTACCCGGCCCAGTACTTC. J is TRBJ2-5 and V is TRBV3-1 (or the pseudogene TRBV3-2), with TRBD2 matching 9 bases. J lost 9 bases, V lost 2 bases, and 13 bases had no gene match. The CDR3 extends over 16 amino acids. The germline V gene has CDR1 LGHDT and CDR2 YNNKEL (reference sequence).